One sample yielded the 21 T cell receptor beta chains listed below, sequenced in a study of shared clonotypes between healthy human individuals. Measured with immunoSEQ multiplex PCR; TCRdb has only the in-frame clones, and not every one. The sample consists of 2 million to 2.5 million clones, approximately 95% of them appearing once. Specimen: naive CD4+ T cells from PBMCs. Subset described: CD45RA+ positively selected. These receptors were taken from a man younger than 35 in good health. Some clones in this sample may be carry-over from other donors' samples.

This clone was detected only once. This sequence joins TRBV11-2 and TRBJ2-5; 11 nucleotides align to TRBD2. The CDR3 totals 13 residues. CDR1 and CDR2 from the germline V gene are SGHAT and FQNNGV. Trimming at V came to 7 bases and at J to 3 bases, leaving 1 base not matched to a gene. The CDR3 DNA reads TGTGCCAGCAAACTAGCGGGAGAAGAGACCCAGTACTTC. It codes for CASKLAGEETQYF.

Points on this clone: The sample has other DNA sequences that encode this CDR3 too. The J gene is TRBJ2-5, the V gene TRBV5-1, with a possible D match to TRBD2 (6 bases). V was cut by 0 bases and J by 5 bases, with 11 bases left in between. The CDR3 contains 14 residues. Germline assignment: CDR1 SGHRS and CDR2 YFSETQ. The CDR3 nucleotides read TGCGCCAGCAGCTTGGCACTCGGAGGGGAGACCCAGTACTTC. It translates to CASSLALGGETQYF.

CDR3 protein: CASSLEVGGTDQPQHF. The CDR3 bases are TGTGCCAGCAGCTTAGAGGTCGGAGGAACCGATCAGCCCCAGCATTTT. The chain has TRBV7-9 and TRBJ1-5, with D uncertain. Germline V lookup: CDR1 SEHNR, CDR2 FQNEAQ (reference sequence). The V gene lost 1 base and the J gene lost 5 bases, with 15 bases spanning the gap. The CDR3 is made up of 16 amino acids.

The CDR3 is CASSPRTPGDTEAFF. DNA of the CDR3: TGTGCCAGCTCACCTCGGACACCTGGGGACACTGAAGCTTTCTTT. The rearrangement links TRBV18 to TRBJ1-1; a weak D match, TRBD1 (5 bases). Per the germline V gene, CDR1 is KGHSH and CDR2 is LQKENI. The CDR3 is 15 amino acids. Trimming took 3 bases from V and 3 from J, leaving 14 bases between them.

A word on this clone: Other DNA sequences of this sample code for an identical CDR3. The V call is TRBV28, the J call TRBJ2-3; 9 nucleotides align to TRBD2. CDR1 is MDHEN and CDR2 is SYDVKM in the germline V gene. V was pared by 2 bases and J by 6 bases, with 6 bases of the junction left unmatched. The length of the CDR3 is 15 residues. The CDR3, as DNA: TGTGCCAGCAGTTTAGGGCTAGCGGGACCCGATACGCAGTATTTT. The encoded protein is CASSLGLAGPDTQYF.

The rearrangement joins TRBV5-5 to TRBJ1-2, with 8 bases that match TRBD1. Germline CDR1 is SGHKS and CDR2 is YYEKEE (reference sequence). The CDR3 runs 16 residues. J was trimmed by 5 bases and V by 4 bases; bases with no gene match: 13. The CDR3 spells CASSRGSLTGGYGYTF. CDR3 sequence (DNA): TGTGCCAGCAGCAGGGGGTCCTTAACAGGGGGATATGGCTACACCTTC. The variable domain in full, completed from reference TRBV5-5 and TRBJ1-2, reads DAGVTQSPTHLIKTRGQQVTLRCSPISGHKSVSWYQQVLGQGPQFIFQYYEKEERGRGNFPDRFSARQFPNYSSELNVNALLLGDSALYLCASSRGSLTGGYGYTFGSGTRLTVV.

The chain uses TRBV27 and TRBJ1-4; no reliable D call. The CDR3 is 16 amino acids. Germline V gives CDR1 MNHEY, CDR2 SMNVEV (reference sequence). Trimming cost V 6 bases and J 7 bases, with 21 bases left between them. The DNA of the CDR3 is TGTGCCAGCAGCCCCTTGCCGGGATTGAGCGGTGAAAAACTGTTTTTT. Encoded protein: CASSPLPGLSGEKLFF.

Of note for this clone: Other DNA sequences in the sample encode the same CDR3. CDR3 protein: CASSPGLAGANEQFF. CDR3 DNA sequence: TGCGCCAGCAGCCCGGGACTAGCGGGAGCAAATGAGCAGTTCTTC. The chain employs TRBV5-1 and TRBJ2-1; 14 positions match TRBD2. This CDR3 comprises 15 residues. The V segment lost 4 bases and the J segment 7 bases; nucleotides outside the gene matches: 4. Per the germline V gene, CDR1 is SGHRS and CDR2 is YFSETQ.

V usage is TRBV7-2 and J usage is TRBJ2-1, with 9 positions matching TRBD2. CDR1 is SGHTA and CDR2 is FQGNSA in the germline V gene. This CDR3 has 15 residues. The V and J ends lost 5 bases and 8 bases, in that order; junction bases with no gene match: 10. CDR3 loop: CASSPRGLAMYEQFF. CDR3 DNA sequence: TGTGCCAGCAGCCCCCGGGGACTAGCAATGTATGAGCAGTTCTTC.

The rearrangement joins TRBV7-3 to TRBJ2-1, with TRBD2 identical over 10 bases. The CDR3 spans 15 residues. Germline-derived CDR1 and CDR2 are SGHTA and FQGTGA. Unmatched junction bases numbered 9, after V lost 5 bases and J lost 8 bases. The CDR3 spells CASSPSSGRGDEQFF. The CDR3 region has the DNA TGTGCCAGCAGCCCCTCTAGCGGGAGAGGCGATGAGCAGTTCTTC.

This chain connects TRBV11-2 to TRBJ2-1; 11 bases agree with TRBD2. Germline V gene sequence: CDR1 SGHAT, CDR2 FQNNGV. J was trimmed by 2 bases and V by 5 bases; bases with no gene match: 5. The CDR3 is made up of 16 amino acids. The CDR3 region is CASSGRLAGTYNEQFF. The CDR3, as DNA: TGTGCCAGCAGCGGGAGACTAGCGGGAACCTACAATGAGCAGTTCTTC.

In this sample, this clone turned up once. The CDR3 DNA follows: TGTGCCAGCAGCCCCGAGGGAAACTCCTACGAGCAGTACTTC. Amino acid sequence: CASSPEGNSYEQYF. This chain connects TRBV7-7 to TRBJ2-7, with D possibly being TRBD2 (5 bases). Germline loops: CDR1 SSHAT, CDR2 FNYEAQ (reference sequence). V lost 5 bases to trimming and J lost 0 bases, with 11 bases between them. This CDR3 region has 14 residues.

The chain employs TRBV27 and TRBJ1-2; D gene unclear. Looked up from germline, CDR1 is MNHEY and CDR2 is SMNVEV (reference sequence). The CDR3 length is 14 residues. The V and J ends lost 2 bases and 4 bases respectively, with 11 bases between them. CDR3 nucleotide sequence: TGTGCCAGCAGTTTAATACCCAGCGGCTATGGCTACACCTTC. Its protein product is CASSLIPSGYGYTF.

Details on this clone: Other DNA sequences in the sample encode the same CDR3. This chain links TRBV30 with TRBJ2-1, with TRBD2 matching 10 bases. J lost 7 bases, V lost 0 bases, and 0 bases had no gene match. The CDR3 extends over 13 amino acids. Germline V gene lookup returns CDR1 GTSNPN and CDR2 SVGIG (reference sequence). CDR3: CAWSVGLANEQFF. The CDR3 bases are TGTGCCTGGAGTGTGGGACTAGCGAATGAGCAGTTCTTC.

This sequence joins TRBV2 and TRBJ2-7; 12 bases are shared with TRBD1. This CDR3 has 13 amino acids. Unmatched junction bases numbered 4, after V lost 6 bases and J lost 7 bases. In germline, CDR1 is SNHLY, CDR2 FYNNEI. Written as DNA, the CDR3 is TGTGCCAGCAGCCGGGACAGGGGGCGAGAGCAGTACTTC. Protein product: CASSRDRGREQYF.

The sample holds one count of this clone. Other DNA sequences in this sample translate to the same CDR3. The chain carries TRBV2 and TRBJ2-5; TRBD2 matches 7 bases. Trimming removed 3 bases from V and 4 bases from J; junction bases left unmatched: 2. Germline CDR1 SNHLY, CDR2 FYNNEI. The length of the CDR3 is 13 residues. The CDR3 region has the DNA TGTGCCAGCAGTGACAGGGAGGGAGAGACCCAGTACTTC. Translated: CASSDREGETQYF.

The genes are TRBV9 and TRBJ2-1; TRBD1 aligns across 9 bases. Trimming at V came to 4 bases and at J to 7 bases, leaving 9 bases not matched to a gene. There are 15 residues in the CDR3. Germline V gene sequence: CDR1 SGDLS, CDR2 YYNGEE. The CDR3 spells CASSQGTGSGNEQFF. The CDR3 nucleotides are TGTGCCAGCAGCCAAGGGACAGGGTCGGGGAATGAGCAGTTCTTC.

The rearrangement uses TRBV7-9 and TRBJ2-3; 7 bases match TRBD1. From germline, CDR1 is SEHNR and CDR2 FQNEAQ (reference sequence). There are 15 residues in the CDR3. V trimming: 5 bases; J trimming: 3 bases; junction bases outside the gene matches: 8. The CDR3 sequence: CASSDGTVRTDTQYF. The CDR3 DNA reads TGTGCCAGCAGCGACGGGACAGTAAGAACAGATACGCAGTATTTT.

This rearrangement joins TRBV5-4 to TRBJ1-2; 10 bases are shared with TRBD1. The trim removed 1 base at V and 5 bases at J, leaving 2 bases unmatched. The CDR3 is 14 amino acids. The germline CDR1 and CDR2 sequences are SGHNT and YYREEE (reference sequence). The CDR3 DNA sequence: TGTGCCAGCAGCTTGCAGGGACAGGGGTATGGCTACACCTTC. Its protein is CASSLQGQGYGYTF.

This chain links TRBV5-1 with TRBJ2-7, with D perhaps being TRBD1 or TRBD2 (5 bases each). Germline CDR1 reads SGHRS; CDR2 reads YFSETQ. This CDR3 has 14 amino acids. V was trimmed by 3 bases and J by 7 bases, leaving 17 bases between them. The CDR3 is CASSWGGQGEEQYF. CDR3 coding DNA: TGCGCCAGCAGCTGGGGCGGGCAGGGCGAGGAGCAGTACTTC.

This clone has only one observation. This chain joins TRBV2 and TRBJ1-4, with D perhaps TRBD1 (5 bases). CDR1 is SNHLY and CDR2 is FYNNEI in the germline V gene. The CDR3 consists of 14 residues. The V gene lost 6 bases and the J gene lost 4 bases, with 12 bases spanning the gap. For the CDR3, the DNA is TGTGCCAGCAGCGTAACAGGTTTTAATGAAAAACTGTTTTTT. Translation gives CASSVTGFNEKLFF.